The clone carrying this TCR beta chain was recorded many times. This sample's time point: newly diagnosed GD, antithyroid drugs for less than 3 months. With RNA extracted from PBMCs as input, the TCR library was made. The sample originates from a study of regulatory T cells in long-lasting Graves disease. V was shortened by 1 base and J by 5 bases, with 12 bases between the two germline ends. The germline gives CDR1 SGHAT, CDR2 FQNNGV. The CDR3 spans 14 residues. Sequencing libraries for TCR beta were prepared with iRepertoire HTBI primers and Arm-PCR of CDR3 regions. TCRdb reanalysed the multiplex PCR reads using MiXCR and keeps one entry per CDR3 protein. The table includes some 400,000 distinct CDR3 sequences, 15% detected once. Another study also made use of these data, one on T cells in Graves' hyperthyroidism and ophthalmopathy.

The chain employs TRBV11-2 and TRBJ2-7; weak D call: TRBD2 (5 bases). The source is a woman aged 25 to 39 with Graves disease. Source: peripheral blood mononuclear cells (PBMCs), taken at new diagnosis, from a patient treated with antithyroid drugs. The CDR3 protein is CASSLVGLAHEQYF. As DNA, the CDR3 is TGTGCCAGCAGCTTAGTTGGCCTAGCCCACGAGCAGTACTTC.